Below are 18 T cell receptor beta chains sequenced from a single sample in a study of blood T cells in healthy people across ages. PCR was performed a second time for about 6 to 12 cycles using a sample-barcoded 5' primer and a J-beta primer mix. TCRdb used MiXCR to reprocess the 5' RACE reads, holding one entry per CDR3 protein. The repertoire holds some 1.7 million distinct CDR3 sequences, with about 30% as singletons. Sequenced input: blood. The receptors were sampled from a woman aged 30 to 39 in good health.

J is TRBJ2-5 and V is TRBV20-1; maybe TRBD2 (6 bases). Germline values: CDR1 DFQATT, CDR2 SNEGSKA (reference sequence). The CDR3 is made up of 13 amino acids. With 3 bases removed from V and 5 bases from J, the gap between germline ends came to 13 bases. The CDR3 region is CSARGDGGETQYF. The DNA for the CDR3 is TGCAGTGCTAGGGGGGACGGAGGGGAGACCCAGTACTTC.

The V call is TRBV3-1, the J call TRBJ2-1, with TRBD2 identical over 8 bases. Trimming at V came to 3 bases and at J to 8 bases, leaving 12 bases not matched to a gene. The V gene's germline CDR1 is LGHDT and CDR2 YNNKEL (reference sequence). The CDR3 length is 16 residues. Here the CDR3 reads CASSHYSGAVDYEQFF. The CDR3 nucleotides read TGTGCCAGCAGCCATTATAGCGGGGCGGTGGACTATGAGCAGTTCTTC.

V is TRBV9 and J is TRBJ2-1; D unresolved. V was trimmed by 3 bases and J by 4 bases, leaving 5 bases between them. This CDR3 has 12 residues. Germline loops: CDR1 SGDLS, CDR2 YYNGEE. The CDR3 coding sequence is TGTGCCAGCAGCGCCACTTACAATGAGCAGTTCTTC. Translation: CASSATYNEQFF.

The chain combines TRBV9 with TRBJ2-3; 9 nucleotides align to TRBD2. This CDR3 has 13 residues. V shed 2 bases and J 11 bases; nucleotides not matched to a gene: 6. In germline, CDR1 is SGDLS, CDR2 YYNGEE. CDR3 residues: CASSVASGELQYF. CDR3 in DNA: TGTGCCAGCAGCGTCGCTAGCGGGGAGCTGCAGTATTTT.

Only a few counts were recorded for this clonotype. The chain uses TRBV7-9 and TRBJ2-3; the match to TRBD2 covers 12 bases. The CDR3 sequence is 16 residues long. Trimming cost V 5 bases and J 4 bases; bases outside gene matches: 7. CDR1 is SEHNR and CDR2 is FQNEAQ in the germline V gene (reference sequence). CDR3 amino acids: CASSRGLAGPPDTQYF. DNA for the CDR3: TGTGCCAGCAGCCGTGGACTAGCGGGGCCCCCAGATACGCAGTATTTT.

The chain has TRBV12-3 or TRBV12-4 and TRBJ1-5; D remains unclear. The V end lost 7 bases, the J end lost 1 base, and 5 bases lay between the germline ends. The CDR3 covers 12 residues. CDR3 sequence: CASTGSNQPQHF. As DNA, the CDR3 is TGTGCCAGCACTGGGAGCAATCAGCCCCAGCATTTT.

The chain links TRBV20-1 to TRBJ1-3; TRBD1 aligns across 7 bases. After removal of 6 bases from V and 1 base from J, the junction contained 6 bases not matched to a gene. The CDR3 has 14 amino acids. Looked up from germline, CDR1 is DFQATT and CDR2 is SNEGSKA (reference sequence). The CDR3 spells CSAATGISGNTIYF. DNA of the CDR3: TGCAGTGCCGCGACAGGGATTTCTGGAAACACCATATATTTT.

This clonotype has only a few counts. This rearrangement joins TRBV12-3 or TRBV12-4 to TRBJ2-1; D not certain. The CDR3 length is 11 residues. V gave up 3 bases and J gave up 12 bases, with 9 bases separating them. The CDR3 spells CASSFGYGQFF. The CDR3 nucleotides read TGTGCCAGCAGTTTCGGCTATGGGCAGTTCTTC.

The chain recombines TRBV29-1 with TRBJ2-5; D might be TRBD1 (6 bases). V lost 6 bases and J lost 2, with 19 bases in between. CDR3 length: 15 amino acids. CDR1 is SQVTM, CDR2 ANQGSEA, per germline. CDR3 sequence: CSVRPGGTTQETQYF. The CDR3, as DNA: TGCAGCGTCCGACCGGGTGGGACAACTCAAGAGACCCAGTACTTC.

The chain carries TRBV6-6 and TRBJ2-3; 7 bases match TRBD2. The ends lost 10 bases at V and 0 bases at J; junction bases unmatched: 4. The CDR3 consists of 13 residues. Germline V lookup: CDR1 MNHNY, CDR2 SVGAGI (reference sequence). CDR3: CATHGGSTDTQYF. In DNA form, the CDR3 reads TGTGCCACCCACGGGGGGAGCACAGATACGCAGTATTTT.

This clonotype showed up just a few times. The chain joins TRBV5-1 to TRBJ2-1, with 12 bases that match TRBD2. V gave up 4 bases and J gave up 7 bases; unmatched junction bases: 6. Germline values: CDR1 SGHRS, CDR2 YFSETQ. The CDR3 consists of 15 residues. The CDR3 is CASSGLAGKGNEQFF. As DNA, the CDR3 is TGCGCCAGCAGCGGACTAGCGGGAAAGGGGAATGAGCAGTTCTTC.

This clonotype was recorded a few times. A clone one base away is much larger, so this may be a read error. The chain has TRBV29-1 and TRBJ2-5; 7 positions match TRBD1. Judging by the DNA end, TRBJ2-1 fits better; the J call may be wrong. This CDR3 is built from 12 residues. Germline CDR1 reads SQVTM; CDR2 reads ANQGSEA. DNA of the CDR3: TGCAGCGCAGGGGACAGACAAGAGACCCAGTTCTTC. Translated, it gives CSAGDRQETQFF.

This clonotype came up a few times. The CDR3 DNA reads TGTGCCAGCAGCGTAGCGGGACAGGGGGGAAGCAATGAGCAGTTCTTC. This sequence encodes CASSVAGQGGSNEQFF. The chain employs TRBV9 and TRBJ2-1, with TRBD1 matching 11 bases. The trim removed 0 bases at V and 6 bases at J, leaving 5 bases unmatched. The germline CDR1 and CDR2 sequences are SGDLS and YYNGEE. The CDR3 runs to 16 residues.

This CDR3 reads CASTPGLAETQYF. DNA of the CDR3: TGTGCCAGCACCCCTGGGCTAGCGGAGACCCAGTACTTC. The chain is built from TRBV7-9 and TRBJ2-5; D is possibly TRBD2 (6 bases). The CDR3 extends over 13 amino acids. Trimming took off 7 bases at V and 5 bases at J, with 14 bases between the two ends. Germline CDR1 and CDR2: SEHNR and FQNEAQ (reference sequence).

This clonotype has at least ten counts. At one boundary the junction diverges from the germline segment, which might be a read error. This sequence joins TRBV20-1 and TRBJ2-1; 8 bases match TRBD2. Germline CDR1 DFQATT, CDR2 SNEGSKA (reference sequence). This CDR3 is 14 amino acids long. The CDR3 DNA follows: TGCAGTGCTAGGGGGGGAGCGGGAGACAAAGAGCAGTTCTTC. It codes for CSARGGAGDKEQFF.

The chain carries TRBV20-1 and TRBJ1-2; TRBD1 might be the D (6 bases). Between the trimmed V and J ends, which lost 1 base and 7 bases, there was a span of 19 bases. The CDR3 totals 15 residues. Germline-derived CDR1 and CDR2 are DFQATT and SNEGSKA (reference sequence). The CDR3 bases are TGCAGTGCTAGAGTGGAACAGGGATATCTAGGTGGCTACACCTTC. Its protein product is CSARVEQGYLGGYTF.

Only a few counts were recorded for this clonotype. The V call is TRBV2, the J call TRBJ1-4; no firm D call. Trimming took off 4 bases at V and 13 bases at J, with 13 bases between the two ends. The CDR3 covers 12 residues. Germline lookup yields CDR1 SNHLY and CDR2 FYNNEI. The CDR3 loop is CASSVVGEVLFF. DNA of the CDR3: TGTGCCAGCAGTGTTGTTGGGGAGGTACTGTTTTTT.

In its sample, this clonotype was seen many times. V gene TRBV12-3 or TRBV12-4 combines with J gene TRBJ2-3; 10 bases align to TRBD2. Trimming at V came to 1 base and at J to 3 bases, leaving 10 bases not matched to a gene. The CDR3 runs to 18 residues. CDR3 coding DNA: TGTGCCAGCAGTTTAGATCGCGAGCGGGGGGGCCGTACAGATACGCAGTATTTT. Translation gives CASSLDRERGGRTDTQYF.